This TCR beta chain stems from a study of blood T cell repertoires in COVID-19 (TCRdb year 2020). General notes on the study: The collaborator samples originated in the United States, Italy and Spain and spanned the acute and convalescent phases of COVID-19. The prospective study material was composed of cDNA or gDNA derived from T cells, B-cell-depleted T cells, or PBMCs. Deeply sampled blood TCRbeta repertoires from subjects exposed to, actively infected with, or recovered from COVID-19 were included in the dataset. The repertoires were released in a freely available public database intended as a resource for research on the immune response to SARS-CoV-2. The samples were drawn from the first 160 participants of the ongoing ImmuneRACE study and from 1,200 or so subjects provided by 6 global collaborators. A de-identified subject ID, COVID-19 status, age in years and sex were almost always included in the sample metadata. Where HLA class I and class II types were available, the types were taken from metadata supplied by the sample provider, not from assay-based typing.

Paper-wide results and their limitations: How much clinical and demographic metadata was included differed by source and by participant, and the metadata was provided uncurated.

The V end gives up 3 bases and the J end 3 bases, leaving 5 bases in the junction not matched to a gene. Per the germline V gene, SGHTA is the CDR1 and FQGTGA is the CDR2. Its CDR3 holds 16 amino acids, cysteine through phenylalanine. Of the read, only the CDR3 DNA is kept; its 48 bases are in frame from base 1. TCRbeta CDR3 regions were amplified from genomic DNA by means of the immunoSEQ Assay, a bias-controlled multiplex PCR. In the source study's methods: The number of nucleated cells in each sample was estimated from the amplification of reference gene primers within the assay. To quantify the absolute abundance of each unique TCRbeta CDR3 rearrangement, sequence reads were collapsed and filtered. Productive Simpson clonality was computed per sample as the square root of Simpson's diversity index over productive rearrangements. TCRdb's version of the immuneACCESS table is confined to in-frame rearrangements and falls short of the full clone set. An unresolved V gene accounts for under half of the shortfall where checked; the remainder is of unknown origin. For V, J and clone size, that table is used; D and trimming come from the DNA. This sample has about 320,000 clones in its table, and more than 80% of those were observed once. Of the sample, 5% to 7% falls within the top ten clones.

A remark on this clone: Its target antigen remains unknown. No qualities accompany the bases; no much larger clone lies one base away.

Samples from volunteer blood donors who had recovered from COVID-19 were contributed by a second Seattle source. Each collaborating institution followed its own protocols to collect whole blood in K2EDTA tubes. For TCRbeta analysis, collaborator samples were shipped as frozen whole blood, as isolated PBMCs, or as DNA extracted from either sample type. The TCR was taken from a man aged 18 to 35 who had recovered from COVID-19. Material: peripheral blood. Here the chain combines TRBV7-3 and TRBJ2-1; TRBD2 fits 10 bases in the junction. The CDR3 region reads CASSFSGTSVYNEQFF. The nucleotide sequence reads TGTGCCAGCAGCTTCTCCGGGACTAGCGTCTACAATGAGCAGTTCTTC.